This T cell receptor (beta chain) was captured in a study of CD8+ T cells in alopecia areata (dated by TCRdb to 2017 to 2018). As for the study more broadly: Treated patients were enrolled in an open-label pilot trial of oral tofacitinib, 5 to 10 mg twice daily, for moderate-to-severe alopecia areata. Patients stayed on tofacitinib for 6 to 18 months and then had 6 months of follow-up off drug so that delayed response and recurrence could be assessed. To study T cell clonal expansion in alopecia areata, the researchers applied high-throughput TCRbeta sequencing to both the C3H/HeJ mouse model and human patients. Scalp tissue and sorted CD4+ and CD8+ peripheral blood T cells from patchy and totalis/universalis alopecia areata patients and from healthy controls were covered by human TCRbeta sequencing. Biopsies were taken from tofacitinib-treated patients at baseline and at 4 and 24 weeks of treatment, and a later scalp biopsy was taken in several of the tofacitinib-treated patients. Clonality in the scalp was compared among normal scalp (n=4), patchy alopecia areata scalp (n=8), and alopecia totalis/universalis scalp (n=8). RNA was obtained with the PAXgene miRNA kit for fixed scalp, the miRNeasy kit for PBMCs, and the RNeasy kit for mouse skin. Amplification of TCRbeta CDR3 regions was done by immunoSEQ multiplex PCR using 35 Vbeta forward primers and 13 Jbeta reverse primers. Overall study outcomes, separate from this receptor: TCR sequences shared between patients were less clear than in mice, possibly partly because of HLA diversity in the patient population. Resident alphabeta T cells in normal human skin are also sequenced, complicating scalp TCR repertoire analysis, unlike mouse skin dominated by gammadelta T cells. Lesional scalp, especially in alopecia totalis/universalis, showed higher clonality and more expanded CD8+ clones than normal scalp, suggesting antigenic drive.

Library construction relied on the immunoSEQ multiplex PCR assay. To provide template for TCR sequencing, every sample had RNA extracted and reverse transcribed into cDNA. First-strand cDNA was synthesized with SuperScript III using a 2:1 mix of oligo-dT and random hexamers. A synthetic immune receptor repertoire was used to measure amplification bias, and any remaining bias was corrected computationally. In the authors' own workflow: Raw reads were preprocessed for error removal, and CDR3 was defined according to IMGT conventions as running from the conserved cysteine to phenylalanine. Clonality was calculated as 1 minus Shannon entropy normalized by log2 of the number of productive unique TCRs. CD4 or CD8 identity of scalp clones was inferred by cross-referencing scalp TCRbeta sequences with sorted blood CD4 and CD8 repertoires. Held by TCRdb, this immuneACCESS table contains in-frame sequences only and omits some clones. Under half of the omission traces to an unresolved V gene where checked; the cause of the rest is unknown. That table gives V, J and clone size, and the DNA gave D and trimming. In all, the sample holds 55,000 to 70,000 clones, and about 44% of those were seen once. Together, the top ten hold roughly 17% of the sample.

This clone was recorded a few times. Its antigen specificity is not known. No clone much larger than this one lies a single base away; base qualities are absent. The sample's time point label is to be understood as: baseline before oral tofacitinib. Peripheral blood and lesional scalp punch biopsies were obtained from patients with alopecia areata. PBMCs were separated by density centrifugation and stained for CD3, CD4 and CD8, after which CD4+ and CD8+ T cells were sorted on a FACSAria. The CDR3 spans 13 residues, from the cysteine through the phenylalanine. Only CDR3 DNA remains: 39 bases, in frame from the first base. The germline V gene (reference sequence) gives CDR1 as GTSNPN and CDR2 as SVGIG. V loses 2 bases, J loses 5 bases, and the germline ends lie 13 bases apart.

Sequencing was performed on CD8+ T cells sorted from blood, taken at week 0. This sequence was found in a human donor with alopecia areata. The receptor chain draws on TRBV30 and TRBJ2-7; the D gene is unclear. For the CDR3, the sequence is CAWSPASHDEQYF. In nucleotide form, the sequence is TGTGCCTGGAGTCCCGCCAGCCACGACGAGCAGTACTTC. The full variable domain, with segments outside the CDR3 supplied by the reference TRBV30 and TRBJ2-7 proteins, appears as SQTIHQWPATLVQPVGSPLSLECTVEGTSNPNLYWYRQAAGRGLQLLFYSVGIGQISSEVPQNLSASRPQDRQFILSSKKLLLSDSGFYLCAWSPASHDEQYFGPGTRLTVT.